The T cell receptor beta chain described here comes from a study of CD8 T cells in ankylosing spondylitis. Scientists made TCR beta libraries using quantitative 5'-RACE with molecular barcodes. TCRdb recomputed calls from the 5' RACE reads with MiXCR, one row per CDR3 protein. This sample has fewer than 350,000 distinct CDR3 sequences; around 10% occur once, and the top ten carry roughly 9%. This clonotype occurred many times. Its antigen is still unknown. Broader study findings: Disease-linked clones bore a CD8+ phenotype, appearing relatively rarely in peripheral blood.

Germline V lookup: CDR1 DFQATT, CDR2 SNEGSKA (reference sequence). The CDR3 is 15 amino acids. The V end lost 5 bases, the J end lost 2 bases, and 18 bases lay between the germline ends. This TCR came from a female donor with ankylosing spondylitis or in good health (not recorded which). The sample was blood, either unsorted or a sorted T cell fraction (not recorded which). The chain joins TRBV20-1 to TRBJ1-2; D ambiguous. The CDR3 is CSAFPLGENNYGYTF. The CDR3 DNA is TGCAGTGCTTTTCCATTGGGAGAGAACAACTATGGCTACACCTTC.